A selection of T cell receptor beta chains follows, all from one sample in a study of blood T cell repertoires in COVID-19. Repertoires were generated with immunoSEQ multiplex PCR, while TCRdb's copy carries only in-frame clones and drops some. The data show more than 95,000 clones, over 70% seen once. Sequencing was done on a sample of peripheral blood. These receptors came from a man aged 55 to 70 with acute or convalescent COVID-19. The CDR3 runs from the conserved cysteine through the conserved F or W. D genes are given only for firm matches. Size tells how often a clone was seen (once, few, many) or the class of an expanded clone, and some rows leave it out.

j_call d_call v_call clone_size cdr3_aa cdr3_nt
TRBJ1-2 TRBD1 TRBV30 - CAKNRGDGYTF TGTGCCAAAAACAGGGGTGATGGCTACACCTTC
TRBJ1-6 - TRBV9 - CASSERQAGDSPLHF TGTGCCAGCAGCGAAAGACAGGCTGGCGATTCACCCCTCCACTTT
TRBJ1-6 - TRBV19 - CASSIGVLYNSPLHF TGTGCCAGTAGTATAGGAGTTCTGTATAATTCACCCCTCCACTTT
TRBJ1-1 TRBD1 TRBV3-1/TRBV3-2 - CASSQGQGASRAFF TGTGCCAGCAGCCAGGGACAGGGGGCCTCTCGAGCTTTCTTT
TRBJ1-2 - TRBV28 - CASSIYPRGGAYGYTF TGTGCCAGCAGTATATACCCGCGAGGGGGGGCCTATGGCTACACCTTC
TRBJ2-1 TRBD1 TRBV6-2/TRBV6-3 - CASSVKRDRDNEQFF TGTGCCAGCAGTGTAAAGCGGGACAGGGACAATGAGCAGTTCTTC
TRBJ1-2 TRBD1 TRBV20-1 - CRTGEDGYTF TGCAGAACAGGGGAGGATGGCTACACCTTC
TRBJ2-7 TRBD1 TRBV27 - CASSLSLDRASSYEQYF TGTGCCAGCAGTTTATCCTTGGACAGGGCGAGCTCCTACGAGCAGTACTTC
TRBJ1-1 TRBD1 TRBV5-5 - CASSLRGGTGAEAFF TGTGCCAGCAGCTTAAGAGGTGGGACAGGGGCCGAAGCTTTCTTT
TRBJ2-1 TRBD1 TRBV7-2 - CASSTRQGNEQFF TGTGCCAGCAGCACGAGACAGGGTAATGAGCAGTTCTTC
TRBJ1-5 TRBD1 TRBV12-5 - CASEVQGGNQPQHF TGTGCTAGTGAGGTACAGGGGGGAAATCAGCCCCAGCATTTT
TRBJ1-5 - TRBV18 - CASSLGQPYSNQPQHF TGTGCCAGCTCACTTGGACAGCCTTATAGCAATCAGCCCCAGCATTTT
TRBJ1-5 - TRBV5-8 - CASSRTRDTAQHF TGTGCCAGCAGCCGGACCCGGGACACGGCCCAGCATTTT
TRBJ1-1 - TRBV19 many CASFKDFVNTEAFF TGTGCCAGTTTTAAGGACTTTGTGAACACTGAAGCTTTCTTT
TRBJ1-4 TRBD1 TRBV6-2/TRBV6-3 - CASSSRGRLTTTNEKLFF TGTGCCAGCAGTTCCAGGGGGCGACTAACTACAACTAATGAAAAACTGTTTTTT
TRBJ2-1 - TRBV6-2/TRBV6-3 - CASSYSMAGTSYNEQFF TGTGCCAGCAGTTACTCGATGGCGGGAACTTCCTACAATGAGCAGTTCTTC
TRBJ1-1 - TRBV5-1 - CASSRERANTEAFF TGCGCCAGCAGCCGTGAGAGGGCTAACACTGAAGCTTTCTTT
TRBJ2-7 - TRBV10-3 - CAISRQNEQYF TGTGCCATCAGTCGACAGAACGAGCAGTACTTC
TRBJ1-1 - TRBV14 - CASSQQQGNTEAFF TGTGCCAGCAGCCAACAACAGGGAAACACTGAAGCTTTCTTT
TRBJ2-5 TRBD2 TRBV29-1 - CSVRGREVTQYF TGCAGCGTTAGGGGACGGGAGGTGACCCAGTACTTC
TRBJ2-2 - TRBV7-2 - CASSLAGGFSWTGELFF TGTGCCAGCAGCTTAGCGGGCGGGTTCTCCTGGACCGGGGAGCTGTTTTTT
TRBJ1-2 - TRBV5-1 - CASSPEGNGYGYTF TGCGCCAGCAGCCCTGAGGGAAATGGCTATGGCTACACCTTC
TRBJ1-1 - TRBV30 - CAWSLGQPSTRGEAFF TGTGCCTGGAGCCTCGGACAGCCCTCGACAAGGGGTGAAGCTTTCTTT
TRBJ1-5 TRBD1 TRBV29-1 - CSVAPTGGNGGVGQPQHF TGCAGCGTTGCCCCGACAGGGGGCAACGGAGGGGTTGGTCAGCCCCAGCATTTT
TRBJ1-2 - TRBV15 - CATSIDLSAFYGYTF TGTGCCACCAGCATTGATCTCAGCGCTTTCTATGGCTACACCTTC
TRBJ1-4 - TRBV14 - CASSQETGEKLFF TGTGCCAGCAGCCAAGAGACAGGTGAAAAACTGTTTTTT
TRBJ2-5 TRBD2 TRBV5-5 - CASSRGLAGGDRETQYF TGTGCCAGCAGCCGGGGACTAGCGGGAGGGGATAGGGAGACCCAGTACTTC
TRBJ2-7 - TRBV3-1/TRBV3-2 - CASRPGTNSYEQYF TGTGCCAGCAGACCTGGGACAAACTCCTACGAGCAGTACTTC
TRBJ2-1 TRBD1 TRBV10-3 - CASQGQGDNEQFF TGTGCCAGCCAGGGACAGGGTGACAATGAGCAGTTCTTC
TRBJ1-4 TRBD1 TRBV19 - CASSKADRGPNEKLFF TGTGCCAGTAGTAAAGCAGACAGGGGGCCTAATGAAAAACTGTTTTTT
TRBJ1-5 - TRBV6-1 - CASSEAGDTYQPQHF TGTGCCAGCAGTGAAGCGGGCGACACCTATCAGCCCCAGCATTTT
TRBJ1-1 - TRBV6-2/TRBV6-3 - CASSDQTARAEAFF TGTGCCAGCAGTGACCAGACAGCCAGGGCTGAAGCTTTCTTT
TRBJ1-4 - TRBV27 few CASSLRPRGEKLFF TGTGCCAGCAGTTTAAGGCCCAGGGGTGAAAAACTGTTTTTT